Following are 6 T cell receptor beta chains from one sample sequenced in a study of beta chain features in type 1 diabetes. The study reverse transcribed the entire isolated RNA, so it sequenced expressed TCRB transcripts. Sequencing was performed with immunoSEQ multiplex PCR; in TCRdb, only in-frame clones are kept and a portion is missing. The sample holds about 360,000 clones, around 12% seen once. Sequenced material: naive CD4+ T cells from blood. The receptors here all came from a man aged 18 to 29 in good health.

This chain joins TRBV4-2 and TRBJ2-7, with 13 bases that match TRBD2. Germline lookup yields CDR1 LGHNA and CDR2 YNFKEQ. The V and J ends lost 0 bases and 0 bases, in that order; junction bases with no gene match: 8. The CDR3 runs to 19 residues. The CDR3 DNA reads TGTGCCAGCAGCCAAGATTCCGGGACTAGCGGGACCTTCTCCTACGAGCAGTACTTC. Translating gives CASSQDSGTSGTFSYEQYF.

This clone showed up just a few times. Here the CDR3 reads CASSLIGPTGVGTDTQYF. The CDR3 nucleotides read TGTGCCAGCAGCTTAATTGGGCCGACAGGGGTGGGGACAGATACGCAGTATTTT. The gene calls are TRBV7-3 and TRBJ2-3; 8 nucleotides align to TRBD1. J was trimmed by 3 bases and V by 1 base; bases with no gene match: 12. Germline V gene lookup returns CDR1 SGHTA and CDR2 FQGTGA. CDR3 size: 18 residues. The complete variable domain, with remaining parts taken from reference TRBV7-3 and TRBJ2-3, reads GAGVSQTPSNKVTEKGKYVELRCDPISGHTALYWYRQSLGQGPEFLIYFQGTGAADDSGLPNDRFFAVRPEGSVSTLKIQRTERGDSAVYLCASSLIGPTGVGTDTQYFGPGTRLTVL.

This clone was found a few times. V and J are TRBV2 and TRBJ2-1; perhaps TRBD2 as D (7 bases). Per the germline V gene, CDR1 is SNHLY and CDR2 is FYNNEI. The CDR3 runs 14 residues. V lost 6 bases and J 5 bases, leaving 14 bases between the germline ends. CDR3: CASRSGGLNNEQFF. In nucleotides, the CDR3 is TGTGCCAGCAGGTCCGGGGGGCTGAACAATGAGCAGTTCTTC.

This clone has just a few counts. V is TRBV9 and J is TRBJ2-3; tentative D call: TRBD2 (6 bases). CDR3 size: 15 residues. V was clipped by 0 bases and J by 5 bases, with 13 bases between them. In germline, CDR1 is SGDLS, CDR2 YYNGEE. In DNA form, the CDR3 reads TGTGCCAGCAGCGTAGACCTTGGGGGGATAGATACGCAGTATTTT. Its translation is CASSVDLGGIDTQYF. Together with reference TRBV9 and TRBJ2-3, the CDR3 gives the full variable domain: DSGVTQTPKHLITATGQRVTLRCSPRSGDLSVYWYQQSLDQGLQFLIQYYNGEERAKGNILERFSAQQFPDLHSELNLSSLELGDSALYFCASSVDLGGIDTQYFGPGTRLTVL.

This rearrangement joins TRBV28 to TRBJ2-7; possible D gene TRBD1, 5 bases. V gave up 7 bases and J gave up 3 bases, with 13 bases separating them. Per the germline V gene, CDR1 is MDHEN and CDR2 is SYDVKM. The CDR3 is made up of 13 amino acids. The CDR3 coding sequence is TGTGCCAGCAATGGGGCGGAGAGCTACGAGCAGTACTTC. It translates to CASNGAESYEQYF.

In its sample, this clone was seen a few times. The chain employs TRBV28 and TRBJ2-7, with 8 bases aligning to TRBD2. CDR1 MDHEN and CDR2 SYDVKM come from the germline V gene. The CDR3 extends over 14 amino acids. The ends lost 5 bases at V and 6 bases at J; junction bases unmatched: 9. The CDR3 DNA reads TGTGCCAGCAGTCCTAAGGGACTAGGTTCCGAGCAGTACTTC. Its translation: CASSPKGLGSEQYF.